This passage covers 7 T cell receptor beta chains from one sample sequenced in a study of blood T cell repertoires in COVID-19. Profiled with immunoSEQ multiplex PCR; TCRdb holds only in-frame clones, not every one. The data show approximately 270,000 clones, approximately 90% seen once. Sequenced input: PBMCs or T cells enriched from blood (not recorded which). These receptors came from a woman aged 25 to 39 with acute COVID-19.

A remark on this clone: The sample carries other DNA sequences with the same CDR3. V and J are TRBV6-5 and TRBJ2-1; 11 positions match TRBD1. The CDR3 is 15 residues long. In germline, CDR1 is MNHEY, CDR2 SVGAGI. V was pared by 4 bases and J by 2 bases, with 1 base of the junction left unmatched. CDR3 sequence: CASSSGQGAYNEQFF. The CDR3 DNA is TGTGCCAGCAGTTCGGGACAGGGGGCCTACAATGAGCAGTTCTTC.

This chain joins TRBV19 and TRBJ1-2, with 7 bases identical to TRBD1. CDR3 size: 13 residues. Germline values: CDR1 LNHDA, CDR2 SQIVND (reference sequence). V shed 10 bases and J 0 bases; nucleotides not matched to a gene: 5. The CDR3, as DNA: TGTGCCACTGGGACAGCCTCTAACTATGGCTACACCTTC. Its translation is CATGTASNYGYTF.

The V and J genes are TRBV11-2 and TRBJ2-1, with 8 positions matching TRBD2. This CDR3 spans 15 amino acids. V lost 2 bases, J lost 8 bases, and 8 bases stayed unmatched. CDR1 is SGHAT and CDR2 is FQNNGV in the germline V gene. This CDR3 is CASSLSGREVDEQFF. In DNA form, the CDR3 reads TGTGCCAGCAGCTTAAGTGGGCGGGAGGTCGATGAGCAGTTCTTC.

The rearrangement joins TRBV6-5 to TRBJ2-1; 7 nucleotides agree with TRBD1. Germline lookup yields CDR1 MNHEY and CDR2 SVGAGI. Trimming took 7 bases from V and 3 from J; bases not matched to a gene: 6. CDR3 length: 14 amino acids. CDR3 DNA: TGTGCCAGCAAACCTCGGACAGGCTACAATGAGCAGTTCTTC. Translation: CASKPRTGYNEQFF.

The chain is built from TRBV28 and TRBJ2-7; D gene uncertain. Trimming left V 1 base short and J 3 bases short, with 13 bases between. Looked up from germline, CDR1 is MDHEN and CDR2 is SYDVKM. This CDR3 region has 15 residues. This chain's CDR3 is CASSLSTEVVYEQYF. CDR3 sequence (DNA): TGTGCCAGCAGTTTATCGACTGAAGTGGTCTACGAGCAGTACTTC.

CDR3 nucleotide sequence: TGTGCCAGCAGGCTGGGGGGACGGCACAATGAGCAGTTCTTC. Its protein is CASRLGGRHNEQFF. The V and J genes are TRBV27 and TRBJ2-1; the D gene is possibly TRBD2 (6 bases). The CDR3 spans 14 residues. The V end lost 6 bases, the J end lost 5 bases, and 14 bases lay between the germline ends. Per germline, CDR1 MNHEY and CDR2 SMNVEV (reference sequence).

In its sample, this clone was seen once. The chain has TRBV5-4 and TRBJ2-3; unclear D gene. The germline V and J ends were trimmed by 2 bases and 4 bases, with 8 bases remaining between them. Germline lookup yields CDR1 SGHNT and CDR2 YYREEE (reference sequence). This CDR3 spans 13 amino acids. CDR3 in DNA: TGTGCCAGCAGCTTATACAGTGCAGATACGCAGTATTTT. It encodes CASSLYSADTQYF.